The T cell receptor beta chain under discussion was sequenced for a study of CD8 T cells in ankylosing spondylitis. Germline trimming cut 0 bases from V and 7 bases from J; bases unmatched to any gene: 8. The germline V gene encodes CDR1 DFQATT and CDR2 SNEGSKA (reference sequence). CDR3 length: 16 amino acids. The study, taken as a whole, reports: Ankylosing spondylitis blood appeared to carry a characteristic TCR beta motif of roughly eight highly homologous variants. Disease-linked clones were CD8+ and relatively rare in peripheral blood.

This clonotype was picked up many times. Its antigen is still unknown. The TCR beta libraries were generated through quantitative 5'-RACE incorporating molecular barcodes. TCRdb re-analysed the 5' RACE reads in MiXCR, keeping a single row per CDR3 protein. The sample yields 50,000 or so distinct CDR3 sequences, 7.4% seen once. The gene calls are TRBV20-1 and TRBJ2-1; TRBD2 aligns across 11 bases. This clonotype originated in a female donor with ankylosing spondylitis or in good health (not recorded which). Sequences were obtained from blood, either unsorted or a sorted T cell fraction (not recorded which). The CDR3 here is CSARELLAGEINEQFF. CDR3 DNA: TGCAGTGCTAGAGAATTACTAGCGGGGGAAATAAATGAGCAGTTCTTC.